This TCR beta chain was sequenced in a study of T cells in tuberculosis. Study overall: This South African cohort compared adolescents with or without latent tuberculosis against adults with active tuberculosis. PBMC were archived before or within 7 days of starting treatment.

Study-wide results and limits: Smaller distances to GMM-specific TCRs suggested their expansion in active tuberculosis.

Points on this clone: What it recognizes is unknown.

The time point: new active TB diagnosis, blood taken before or within 7 days of starting treatment. Unsorted cryopreserved PBMC were sequenced, averaging about 100,000 T cells per clinical donor. Some clones are missing from TCRdb's copy, which holds only in-frame ones; the method was immunoSEQ multiplex PCR. This table has some 49,000 clones, 90% to 95% appearing once. The clonotype originates from an adult with tuberculosis. The specimen was PBMCs, collected at tuberculosis diagnosis.

In nucleotides, the CDR3 is TGCGCCAGTAAGCGGACTTCTCTCTCGGGGGCCAACGTCCTGACTTTC. Translated, it gives CASKRTSLSGANVLTF. V gene TRBV5-1 combines with J gene TRBJ2-6, with D possibly TRBD2 on 5 matching bases. The CDR3 is made up of 16 amino acids. V was shortened by 8 bases and J by 4 bases, with 19 bases between the two germline ends. The germline CDR1 and CDR2 sequences are SGHRS and YFSETQ.